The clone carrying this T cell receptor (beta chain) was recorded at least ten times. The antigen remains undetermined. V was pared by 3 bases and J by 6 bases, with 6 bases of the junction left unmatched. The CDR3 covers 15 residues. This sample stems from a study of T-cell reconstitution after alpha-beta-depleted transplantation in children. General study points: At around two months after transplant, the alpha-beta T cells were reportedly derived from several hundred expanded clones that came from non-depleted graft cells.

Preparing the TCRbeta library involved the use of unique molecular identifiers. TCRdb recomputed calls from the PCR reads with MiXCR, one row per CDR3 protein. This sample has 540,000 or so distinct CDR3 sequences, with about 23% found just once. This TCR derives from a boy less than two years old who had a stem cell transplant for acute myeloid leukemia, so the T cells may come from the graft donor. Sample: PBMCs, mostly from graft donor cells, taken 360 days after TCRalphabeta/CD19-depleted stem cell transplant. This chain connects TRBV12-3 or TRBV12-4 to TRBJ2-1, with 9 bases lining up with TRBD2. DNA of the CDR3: TGTGCCAGCAGTTTTGGGCTAGCGGGAATCAATGAGCAGTTCTTC. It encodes CASSFGLAGINEQFF.